This passage covers 15 T cell receptor beta chains from one sample sequenced in a study of shared clonotypes between healthy human individuals. Sequencing used immunoSEQ multiplex PCR; TCRdb keeps in-frame clones, though not all of them. Of 1.4 million to 1.5 million clones in the sample, approximately 97% were seen once. The sequenced material came from naive CD4+ T cells sorted from blood. Subset indicated: CD45RA+ positively selected. The receptors shown here come from a man aged 25-40 years in good health.

The gene calls are TRBV9 and TRBJ2-1; 15 bases fit TRBD2. Unmatched junction bases numbered 10, after V lost 0 bases and J lost 9 bases. Germline V lookup: CDR1 SGDLS, CDR2 YYNGEE. CDR3 length equals 18 residues. CDR3 region: CASSVEGAGLAGGAEQFF. For the CDR3, the DNA is TGTGCCAGCAGCGTAGAGGGAGCGGGACTAGCGGGAGGTGCTGAGCAGTTCTTC.

V and J are TRBV5-6 and TRBJ1-5; maybe TRBD1 (6 bases). The V end was cut by 0 bases, the J end by 7 bases, with 14 bases between. This CDR3 comprises 15 residues. Germline V gene data show CDR1 as SGHDT and CDR2 as YYEEEE. The CDR3 here is CASSLGPEGVQPQHF. CDR3 nucleotide sequence: TGTGCCAGCAGCTTGGGTCCCGAGGGGGTACAGCCCCAGCATTTT.

The genes are TRBV7-9 and TRBJ1-1; D is unclear. CDR3 length: 13 amino acids. The V gene's germline CDR1 is SEHNR and CDR2 FQNEAQ (reference sequence). Trimming pared 5 bases from V and 0 bases from J, leaving 7 bases between. The CDR3, as DNA: TGTGCCAGCAGCCCTACACTGAACACTGAAGCTTTCTTT. This translates into CASSPTLNTEAFF.

This rearrangement joins TRBV5-6 to TRBJ2-2; D not certain. V gave up 1 base and J gave up 3 bases, with 1 base separating them. Germline CDR1 reads SGHDT; CDR2 reads YYEEEE. The CDR3 is 12 residues long. CDR3 loop: CASSLYTGELFF. The DNA of the CDR3 is TGTGCCAGCAGCTTGTACACCGGGGAGCTGTTTTTT. Drawing the rest from reference TRBV5-6 and TRBJ2-2, the complete variable domain is DAGVTQSPTHLIKTRGQQVTLRCSPKSGHDTVSWYQQALGQGPQFIFQYYEEEERQRGNFPDRFSGHQFPNYSSELNVNALLLGDSALYLCASSLYTGELFFGEGSRLTVL.

This chain connects TRBV6-9 to TRBJ2-6; D perhaps matches TRBD2 (6 bases). Germline V gene sequence: CDR1 MNHGY, CDR2 SVAAGI. CDR3 length: 16 amino acids. With 4 bases removed from V and 0 bases from J, the gap between germline ends came to 10 bases. The DNA for the CDR3 is TGTGCCAGCAGTTCGGAGGGAAACTCTGGGGCCAACGTCCTGACTTTC. It specifies CASSSEGNSGANVLTF.

The genes are TRBV28 and TRBJ1-4, with TRBD1 matching over 8 bases. Germline CDR1 MDHEN, CDR2 SYDVKM. V dropped 6 bases and J dropped 8; count of bases not matched to a gene: 11. The CDR3 totals 15 residues. CDR3 DNA sequence: TGTGCCAGCAGCCTCCACAGGGGGTCAGTGGAAAAACTGTTTTTT. It specifies CASSLHRGSVEKLFF.

As concerns this clone: Different DNA sequences within this sample yield the same CDR3. V usage is TRBV19 and J usage is TRBJ2-7, with TRBD2 matching over 7 bases. This CDR3 is built from 14 residues. The junction had 6 bases not matched to a gene; V was cut back by 4 bases and J by 3 bases. The germline gives CDR1 LNHDA, CDR2 SQIVND (reference sequence). The CDR3 loop reads CASSTQGGGYEQYF. The CDR3, as DNA: TGTGCCAGTAGTACTCAAGGCGGGGGCTACGAGCAGTACTTC.

The chain carries TRBV6-5 and TRBJ1-1, with D tentatively TRBD1 (5 bases). V was clipped by 6 bases and J by 9 bases, with 17 bases between them. The CDR3 contains 13 residues. Germline V gene sequence: CDR1 MNHEY, CDR2 SVGAGI. The CDR3 DNA sequence: TGTGCCAGCAGAGAAGGGGCCGGAGATCAAGCTTTCTTT. Encoded protein: CASREGAGDQAFF.

This chain uses TRBV28 with TRBJ2-7; D not certain. The CDR3 has 15 amino acids. The V and J ends lost 2 bases and 0 bases respectively, with 11 bases between them. Per germline, CDR1 MDHEN and CDR2 SYDVKM. The CDR3 loop reads CASSLRRLNSYEQYF. The CDR3 DNA reads TGTGCCAGCAGTTTAAGGAGATTAAACTCCTACGAGCAGTACTTC.

This chain uses TRBV28 with TRBJ2-1; TRBD2 matches at 9 bases. CDR3 length equals 15 residues. The V gene end was trimmed by 6 bases and the J gene end by 6 bases; junction bases not matched to a gene: 9. CDR1 MDHEN and CDR2 SYDVKM come from the germline V gene. DNA of the CDR3: TGTGCCAGCAGAAATAGCGGGAGCGGGTTCAATGAGCAGTTCTTC. Amino acids: CASRNSGSGFNEQFF.

This sequence joins TRBV18 and TRBJ2-7; no clear D gene. V lost 2 bases, J lost 1 base, and 9 bases lay in between. CDR1 and CDR2 (germline): KGHSH, LQKENI. The CDR3 is 14 residues long. CDR3 sequence: CASSPGTWSYEQYF. The CDR3 coding sequence is TGTGCCAGCTCACCAGGCACTTGGTCCTACGAGCAGTACTTC.

This clone is a singleton in its sample. V and J are TRBV1 and TRBJ2-1. TRBV1 has pseudogene status. This CDR3 region has 17 residues. CDR3 residues: CTSSQDHHFQKYNEQFF. DNA for the CDR3: TGCACCAGCAGCCAAGATCATCACTTCCAGAAATACAATGAGCAGTTCTTC.

In this sample, this clone turned up once. The CDR3 spells CASRKAVFTDTQYF. CDR3 coding DNA: TGTGCCAGCCGGAAGGCGGTATTCACAGATACGCAGTATTTT. This rearrangement joins TRBV6-1 to TRBJ2-3; no definite D call. Per the germline V gene, CDR1 is MNHNS and CDR2 is SASEGT. The CDR3 runs 14 residues. V lost 8 bases, J lost 2 bases, and 14 bases lay in between.

In this sample, this clone turned up a few times. V is TRBV12-2 and J is TRBJ1-5; no DNA check was done on the table's D call, TRBD1. TRBV12-2 is a known pseudogene. CDR3 size: 13 residues. CDR3 sequence: CASRLGGTVYQHF. DNA of the CDR3: TGTGCAAGTCGCCTAGGGGGGACAGTTTACCAGCATTTT.

This chain links TRBV28 with TRBJ2-7; 7 bases are shared with TRBD1. J was trimmed by 0 bases and V by 5 bases; bases with no gene match: 10. The CDR3 has 16 residues. Germline V gene sequence: CDR1 MDHEN, CDR2 SYDVKM. The CDR3 DNA sequence: TGTGCCAGCAGTCGCTTTCCGGGACAGATCTCCTACGAGCAGTACTTC. It translates to CASSRFPGQISYEQYF.